This is a list of T cell receptor beta chains from one sample in a study of blood T cell repertoires in COVID-19. Libraries were prepared by immunoSEQ multiplex PCR; TCRdb keeps only in-frame clonotypes and omits some of them. The repertoire includes about 280,000 clones, around 84% of them detected once, and roughly 2.6% sits in the top ten. The material sequenced was PBMCs or T cells enriched from blood (not recorded which). The receptors shown here come from a woman aged 45-65 years who had recovered from COVID-19. CDR3s include the opening cysteine and the closing phenylalanine or tryptophan. Fields, in order: V gene, clone size, D gene, J gene, CDR3 DNA, CDR3 protein. A D gene is named only where the DNA matches it firmly. Expanded clones get a size class; other rows say once, few or many, or leave the size out.

>TRBV27|.|TRBD2|TRBJ2-2
TGTGCCAGCAGTTTATCGGGGCTAGCGGGAGGTCGAACCGGGGAGCTGTTTTTT
CASSLSGLAGGRTGELFF
>TRBV3-1/TRBV3-2|.|TRBD1|TRBJ1-2
TGTGCCAGCAGCCACCTACAGGGGGGTCACTATGGCTACACCTTC
CASSHLQGGHYGYTF
>TRBV18|.|.|TRBJ1-1
TGTGCCAGCTCACCCCAACGGGAGAACACTGAAGCTTTCTTT
CASSPQRENTEAFF
>TRBV28|.|TRBD1|TRBJ1-5
TGTGCCAGCAGCCTAGACAGGGAAATTGATCAGCCCCAGCATTTT
CASSLDREIDQPQHF
>TRBV30|once|.|TRBJ2-7
TGTGCCTGGACCCCCGTTATCGGCTCCTACGAGCAGTACTTC
CAWTPVIGSYEQYF
>TRBV25-1|.|.|TRBJ2-1
TGTGCCAGCAAGGACACGAGCTCCTACAATGAGCAGTTCTTC
CASKDTSSYNEQFF
>TRBV7-2|.|TRBD1|TRBJ2-7
TGTGCCAGCAGCTTGGGGGACATGGGACAGTCCTACGAGCAGTACTTC
CASSLGDMGQSYEQYF
>TRBV12-5|.|TRBD2|TRBJ2-5
TGTGCTAGTGGTTTGCCGAGCGGGGGAAGGGGAGAGACCCAGTACTTC
CASGLPSGGRGETQYF
>TRBV5-1|.|.|TRBJ1-2
TGCGCCAGCAGCTGGGCAGAAAGTAGTTTATATGGCTACACCTTC
CASSWAESSLYGYTF
>TRBV7-9|few|TRBD1|TRBJ2-3
TGTGCCAGCAGCCCGCCGGGACAGGGACCCACAGATACGCAGTATTTT
CASSPPGQGPTDTQYF
>TRBV2|.|TRBD1|TRBJ2-2
TGTGCCAGCAGTGATAGGGACAGGGGCGGGGAGCTGTTTTTT
CASSDRDRGGELFF
>TRBV19|.|TRBD1|TRBJ1-5
TGTGCCAGTAGTGGACCGGGACAGACCAATCAGCCCCAGCATTTT
CASSGPGQTNQPQHF
>TRBV19|.|.|TRBJ1-5
TGTGCCAGTACTCCCCCCGGGGGAAATCAGCCCCAGCATTTT
CASTPPGGNQPQHF
>TRBV5-1|.|.|TRBJ2-5
TGCGCCAGCAGCGCAGGGGGAGGAGGGCAAGAGACCCAGTACTTC
CASSAGGGGQETQYF
>TRBV24-1|.|TRBD1|TRBJ1-2
TGTGCCACCAGTGACCCCTCGAGGGGGCCACGCTACACCTTC
CATSDPSRGPRYTF
>TRBV19|.|TRBD1|TRBJ1-2
TGTGCCAGTAGTCCCCAGACAGGGAATTGGGAAGGCTATGGCTACACCTTC
CASSPQTGNWEGYGYTF
>TRBV10-3|.|TRBD2|TRBJ2-5
TGTGCCATCGCTAGCGGGGGGCTTGGAGAGACCCAGTACTTC
CAIASGGLGETQYF
>TRBV18|.|TRBD1|TRBJ1-4
TGTGCCAGCTCACCGGACAGGGACGAAAAACTGTTTTTT
CASSPDRDEKLFF
>TRBV5-3|few|.|TRBJ1-5
TGTGCCAGAAGCCCCGGACAGAATAGCAATCAGCCCCAGCATTTT
CARSPGQNSNQPQHF
>TRBV7-2|.|.|TRBJ1-2
TGTGCCAGCAGCTTCGGAGGAAACTATGGCTACACCTTC
CASSFGGNYGYTF
>TRBV10-1|.|TRBD1|TRBJ1-1
TGCGCCAGCAGCTCCTCCGGGACAGGGGCGACTGAAGCTTTCTTT
CASSSSGTGATEAFF
>TRBV5-1|.|TRBD1|TRBJ1-1
TGCGCCAGCAGGGAACAGGGGGGCGACACTGAAGCTTTCTTT
CASREQGGDTEAFF
>TRBV10-3|few|.|TRBJ1-4
TGTGCCATCAGTGACAGGGGACGAAAACTGTTTTTT
CAISDRGRKLFF
>TRBV5-6|.|.|TRBJ1-3
TGTGCCAGCAGTTACTCTCGGCGGTACTCTGGAAACACCATATATTTT
CASSYSRRYSGNTIYF
>TRBV19|.|TRBD1|TRBJ1-1
TGTGCCAGTAGTTCGGACAGGGACACTGAAGCTTTCTTT
CASSSDRDTEAFF
>TRBV4-3|.|TRBD2|TRBJ2-3
TGCGCCAGCAGCCCCGAGGGCGGGAGGTTCACAGATACGCAGTATTTT
CASSPEGGRFTDTQYF
>TRBV7-7|.|TRBD1|TRBJ2-5
TGTGCCAGCAGCCCACCGGGACAGGAGGGGGAGACCCAGTACTTC
CASSPPGQEGETQYF
>TRBV24-1|.|TRBD1|TRBJ1-2
TGTGCCACCAGTGAAACAGGGGACTATGGCTACACCTTC
CATSETGDYGYTF
>TRBV27|.|.|TRBJ1-1
TGTGCCAGCAGTTTGACAGAGAACACTGAAGCTTTCTTT
CASSLTENTEAFF
>TRBV14|many|.|TRBJ2-1
TGTGCCAGCAGTCTGAGGATTTTCGGCAATGAGCAGTTCTTC
CASSLRIFGNEQFF
>TRBV5-1|.|.|TRBJ2-5
TGCGCCAGCAGCTCAGGTTGGGAGACCCAGTACTTC
CASSSGWETQYF
>TRBV6-5|.|.|TRBJ2-2
TGTGCCAGCAGCACCCGGGGAGCGAACACCGGGGAGCTGTTTTTT
CASSTRGANTGELFF
>TRBV6-5|.|.|TRBJ2-7
TGTGCCAGCAGTTCCCCGATGCGGGCTTACTACGAGCAGTACTTT
CASSSPMRAYYEQYF
>TRBV5-4|.|.|TRBJ1-5
TGTGCCAGCAGCTTGGGGGGTCAGGGGCCCCAGCATTTT
CASSLGGQGPQHF
>TRBV6-5|.|.|TRBJ2-3
TGTGCCAGCAGTTACCGTCAGAACACAGATACGCAGTATTTT
CASSYRQNTDTQYF
>TRBV30|.|.|TRBJ1-5
TGTGCCTGGGGCGGAACCGCGGGCAATCAGCCCCAGCATTTT
CAWGGTAGNQPQHF
>TRBV6-2/TRBV6-3|.|.|TRBJ1-5
TGTGCCAGCAGTCCGCAAGGTTTACGGGGGTTCAATAGCAATCAGCCCCAGCATTTT
CASSPQGLRGFNSNQPQHF
>TRBV2|.|TRBD2|TRBJ2-2
TGTGCCAGCCTTAAAACAGGACTAGCGGAGTTTACGAACACCGGGGAGCTGTTTTTT
CASLKTGLAEFTNTGELFF
>TRBV14|.|.|TRBJ1-4
TGTGCCAGCAGCCAAGGACGCCAGGGCCTTAATGAAAAACTGTTTTTT
CASSQGRQGLNEKLFF
>TRBV27|.|TRBD1|TRBJ1-1
TGTGCCAGCAGTTCAAAAAAATCGGTTATGGACAGGGGGCCGAACACTGAAGCTTTCTTT
CASSSKKSVMDRGPNTEAFF